Below are 17 T cell receptor beta chains sequenced from a single sample in a study of blood T cell repertoires in COVID-19. Assay: immunoSEQ multiplex PCR; the TCRdb copy retains only in-frame clones and omits some. The table includes about 170,000 clones, 82% detected once. Input material: peripheral blood. The receptors stem from a woman between 35 and 50 years old with COVID-19, enrolled during active disease.

This chain uses TRBV3-1 (or the pseudogene TRBV3-2) with TRBJ2-1; TRBD2 aligns across 9 bases. CDR3 length equals 16 residues. V gave up 4 bases and J gave up 3 bases; unmatched junction bases: 7. CDR1 is LGHDT and CDR2 is YNNKEL in the germline V gene (reference sequence). The CDR3 DNA reads TGTGCCAGCAGCCCGTGGGCTAGCGGGATCTACAATGAGCAGTTCTTC. Amino acid sequence: CASSPWASGIYNEQFF.

This sequence joins TRBV2 and TRBJ2-2; a weak D match, TRBD2 (6 bases). Germline CDR1 reads SNHLY; CDR2 reads FYNNEI. CDR3 length: 14 amino acids. V was shortened by 2 bases and J by 4 bases, with 8 bases between the two germline ends. The DNA of the CDR3 is TGTGCCAGCAGTGAACTGGGGGGCACCGGGGAGCTGTTTTTT. Amino acids: CASSELGGTGELFF.

J is TRBJ2-3 and V is TRBV6-2 or TRBV6-3; TRBD2 aligns across 7 bases. The germline gives CDR1 MNHEY, CDR2 SVGEGT. Trimming removed 4 bases from V and 0 bases from J; junction bases left unmatched: 10. The CDR3 is 17 residues long. The CDR3 reads CASSSARGVISTDTQYF. The DNA of the CDR3 is TGTGCCAGCAGTTCCGCTCGGGGGGTGATCAGCACAGATACGCAGTATTTT.

J is TRBJ1-2 and V is TRBV27, with a possible D match to TRBD1 (6 bases). The germline V gene encodes CDR1 MNHEY and CDR2 SMNVEV (reference sequence). Trimming left V 4 bases short and J 5 bases short, with 11 bases between. This CDR3 spans 13 amino acids. CDR3 bases: TGTGCCAGCAGTTCGGACAGCCATTATGGCTACACCTTC. Translated: CASSSDSHYGYTF.

This clone was detected a few times. The chain joins TRBV30 to TRBJ1-3; 10 positions agree with TRBD1. Germline CDR1 is GTSNPN and CDR2 is SVGIG (reference sequence). The CDR3 has 15 amino acids. Trimming cost V 3 bases and J 4 bases; bases outside gene matches: 6. CDR3 region: CAWSRQGAWGNTIYF. The CDR3 nucleotides are TGTGCCTGGAGCAGACAGGGGGCCTGGGGAAACACCATATATTTT.

V gene TRBV19 combines with J gene TRBJ1-2; 8 bases map to TRBD1. Germline lookup yields CDR1 LNHDA and CDR2 SQIVND (reference sequence). The junction had 7 bases not matched to a gene; V was cut back by 6 bases and J by 4 bases. The CDR3 runs 14 residues. CDR3 protein: CASRPGQAPYGYTF. In nucleotides, the CDR3 is TGTGCCAGTAGACCGGGACAGGCACCCTATGGCTACACCTTC.

This rearrangement joins TRBV27 to TRBJ2-2, with 13 nucleotides matching TRBD2. J lost 3 bases, V lost 6 bases, and 4 bases had no gene match. Germline CDR1 reads MNHEY; CDR2 reads SMNVEV (reference sequence). This CDR3 comprises 16 residues. CDR3 DNA: TGTGCCAGCAGGTCACTAGCGGGAGGGGACACCGGGGAGCTGTTTTTT. It codes for CASRSLAGGDTGELFF.

In its sample, this clone was seen once. CDR3 sequence (DNA): TGTGCCAGCAGACGCGCCGGGACAGGGGGAGATCAGCCCCAGCATTTT. Translating gives CASRRAGTGGDQPQHF. The V and J genes are TRBV27 and TRBJ1-5, with 11 bases that match TRBD1. CDR3 length equals 16 residues. V shed 6 bases and J 5 bases; nucleotides not matched to a gene: 9. Germline V CDR1 and CDR2: MNHEY, SMNVEV (reference sequence).

The count of this clone is one. The CDR3 DNA sequence: TGCGCCAGCAGTCGGCCTAGCGCCAACGGGGAGCTGTTTTTT. Amino acids: CASSRPSANGELFF. This chain connects TRBV10-2 to TRBJ2-2; the D gene is possibly TRBD2 (6 bases). Trimming removed 5 bases at V and 7 bases at J, with 14 bases between. Looked up from germline, CDR1 is WSHSY and CDR2 is SAAADI. This CDR3 region has 14 residues.

This clone appeared a few times. V and J are TRBV7-6 and TRBJ1-1; no definite D call. The germline V gene has CDR1 SGHVS and CDR2 FNYEAQ. This CDR3 has 15 residues. The V gene lost 2 bases and the J gene lost 4 bases, with 14 bases spanning the gap. The CDR3 here is CASSLLAASGTEAFF. The CDR3, as DNA: TGTGCCAGCAGCTTACTGGCCGCGTCGGGCACTGAAGCTTTCTTT.

About this clone itself: Germline and junction disagree at one end, which may indicate a read error. The rearrangement uses TRBV2 and TRBJ1-4; no definite D call. The germline CDR1 and CDR2 sequences are SNHLY and FYNNEI. The CDR3 runs 15 residues. DNA for the CDR3: TGTGCCAGCAGTCAAGCAGCGTCAACCAATGAAAAACTGTTTTTT. This codes for CASSQAASTNEKLFF.

The V call is TRBV5-4, the J call TRBJ1-1; weak D call: TRBD1 (6 bases). In germline, CDR1 is SGHNT, CDR2 YYREEE (reference sequence). The CDR3 sequence is 17 residues long. Trimming took 3 bases from V and 6 from J, leaving 24 bases between them. CDR3 loop: CASSSAKDRGGIAEAFF. Written as DNA, the CDR3 is TGTGCCAGCAGCTCCGCGAAAGACAGAGGGGGTATTGCTGAAGCTTTCTTT.

The chain employs TRBV19 and TRBJ2-7, with 11 bases matching TRBD1. CDR1 and CDR2 from the germline V gene are LNHDA and SQIVND (reference sequence). Trimming took 3 bases from V and 3 from J; bases not matched to a gene: 4. The CDR3 totals 15 residues. The CDR3 coding sequence is TGTGCCAGTAGTATCTGGACAGGGGGCTACTACGAGCAGTACTTC. It codes for CASSIWTGGYYEQYF.

The genes are TRBV7-9 and TRBJ1-2, with D possibly matching TRBD1 (6 bases). V was pared by 4 bases and J by 5 bases, with 17 bases between. Germline V gene sequence: CDR1 SEHNR, CDR2 FQNEAQ (reference sequence). The CDR3 sequence is 15 residues long. CDR3 loop: CASSSVRGARYGYTF. In nucleotides, the CDR3 is TGTGCCAGCAGCTCGGTGCGGGGGGCGAGGTATGGCTACACCTTC.

The genes are TRBV7-8 and TRBJ2-7, with TRBD1 matching over 7 bases. Germline V gives CDR1 SGHVS, CDR2 FQNEAQ. Losses at the gene ends were 1 base for V and 4 bases for J; bases not matched to a gene: 7. CDR3 length equals 15 residues. The CDR3 protein is CASSLDRGLVYEQYF. The CDR3 DNA reads as TGTGCCAGCAGCTTAGACAGGGGTCTGGTTTACGAGCAGTACTTC.

This sequence joins TRBV7-9 and TRBJ2-7, with TRBD1 identical over 7 bases. Germline lookup yields CDR1 SEHNR and CDR2 FQNEAQ (reference sequence). CDR3 length: 16 residues. Losses at the gene ends were 4 bases for V and 3 bases for J; bases not matched to a gene: 12. The CDR3 spells CASSSTSPGGFYEQYF. For the CDR3, the DNA is TGTGCCAGCAGCTCAACTTCCCCAGGGGGTTTCTACGAGCAGTACTTC.

The chain joins TRBV29-1 to TRBJ2-5; D perhaps matches TRBD2 (5 bases). Germline values: CDR1 SQVTM, CDR2 ANQGSEA. The CDR3 loop spans 12 amino acids. Trimming removed 7 bases from V and 1 base from J, with 10 bases in between. For the CDR3, the DNA is TGCAGCGGGGCAGCGGCCCAAGAGACCCAGTACTTC. Amino acid sequence: CSGAAAQETQYF.